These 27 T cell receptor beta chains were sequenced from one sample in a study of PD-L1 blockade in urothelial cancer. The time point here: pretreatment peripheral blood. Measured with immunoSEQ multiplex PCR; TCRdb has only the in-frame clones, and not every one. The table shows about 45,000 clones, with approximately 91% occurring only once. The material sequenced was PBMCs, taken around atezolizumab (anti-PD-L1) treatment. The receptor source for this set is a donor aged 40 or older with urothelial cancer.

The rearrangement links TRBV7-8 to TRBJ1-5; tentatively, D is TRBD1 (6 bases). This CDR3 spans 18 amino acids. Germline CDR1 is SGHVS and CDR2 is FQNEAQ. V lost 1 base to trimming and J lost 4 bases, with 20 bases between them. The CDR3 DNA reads TGTGCCAGCAGCTTAGGGGAGGGGGGGGCCCCTTGGAATCAGCCCCAGCATTTT. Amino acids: CASSLGEGGAPWNQPQHF.

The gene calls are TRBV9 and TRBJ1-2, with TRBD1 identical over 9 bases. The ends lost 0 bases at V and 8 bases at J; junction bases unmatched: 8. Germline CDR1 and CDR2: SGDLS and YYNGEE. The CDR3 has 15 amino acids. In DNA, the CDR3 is TGTGCCAGCAGCGTAGAGGGGACAGGGCCACTAGGCTACACCTTC. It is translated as CASSVEGTGPLGYTF.

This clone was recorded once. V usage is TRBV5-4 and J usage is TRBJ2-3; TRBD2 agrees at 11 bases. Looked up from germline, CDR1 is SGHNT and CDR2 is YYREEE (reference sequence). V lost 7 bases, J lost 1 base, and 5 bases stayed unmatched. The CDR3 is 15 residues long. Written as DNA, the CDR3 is TGTGCCAGCCGGCAACTAGCGGGAGGCACAGATACGCAGTATTTT. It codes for CASRQLAGGTDTQYF.

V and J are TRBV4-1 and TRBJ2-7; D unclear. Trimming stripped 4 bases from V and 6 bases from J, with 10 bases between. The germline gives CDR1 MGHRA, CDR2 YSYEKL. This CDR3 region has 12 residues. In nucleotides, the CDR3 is TGCGCCAGCAGCCGCCCCGGGTCCGAGCAGTACTTC. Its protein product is CASSRPGSEQYF.

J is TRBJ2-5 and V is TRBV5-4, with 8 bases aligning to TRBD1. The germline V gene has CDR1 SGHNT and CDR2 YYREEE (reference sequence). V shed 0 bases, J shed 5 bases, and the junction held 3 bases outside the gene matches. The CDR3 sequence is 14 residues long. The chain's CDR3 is CASSLGQGWETQYF. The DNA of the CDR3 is TGTGCCAGCAGCTTGGGACAGGGGTGGGAGACCCAGTACTTC.

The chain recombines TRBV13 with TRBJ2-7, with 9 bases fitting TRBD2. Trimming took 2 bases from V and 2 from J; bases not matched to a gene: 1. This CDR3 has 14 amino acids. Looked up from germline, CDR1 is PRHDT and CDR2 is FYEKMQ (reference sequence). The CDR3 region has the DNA TGTGCCAGCAGCTTACTAGCGGGACCCTACGAGCAGTACTTC. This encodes CASSLLAGPYEQYF. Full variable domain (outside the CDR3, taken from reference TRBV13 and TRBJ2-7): AAGVIQSPRHLIKEKRETATLKCYPIPRHDTVYWYQQGPGQDPQFLISFYEKMQSDKGSIPDRFSAQQFSDYHSELNMSSLELGDSALYFCASSLLAGPYEQYFGPGTRLTVT.

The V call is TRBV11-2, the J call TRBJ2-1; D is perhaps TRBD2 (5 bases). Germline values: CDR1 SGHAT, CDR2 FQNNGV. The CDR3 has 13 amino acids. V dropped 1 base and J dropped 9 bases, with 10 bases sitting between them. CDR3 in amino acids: CASSLVGGLEQFF. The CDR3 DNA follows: TGTGCCAGCAGCTTAGTGGGCGGGCTTGAGCAGTTCTTC.

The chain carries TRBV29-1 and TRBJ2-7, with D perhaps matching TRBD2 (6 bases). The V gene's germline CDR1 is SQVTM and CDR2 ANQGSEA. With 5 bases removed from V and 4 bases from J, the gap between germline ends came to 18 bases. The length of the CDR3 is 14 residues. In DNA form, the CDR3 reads TGCAGCGTTCGAGGTCGGGAGTTTGGGTACGAGCAGTACTTC. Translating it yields CSVRGREFGYEQYF.

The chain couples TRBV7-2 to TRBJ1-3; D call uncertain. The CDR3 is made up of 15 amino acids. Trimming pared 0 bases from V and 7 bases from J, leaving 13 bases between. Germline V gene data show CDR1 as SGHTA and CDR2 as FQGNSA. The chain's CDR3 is CASSLADAGGNTIYF. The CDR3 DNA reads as TGTGCCAGCAGCTTAGCCGACGCCGGAGGGAACACCATATATTTT.

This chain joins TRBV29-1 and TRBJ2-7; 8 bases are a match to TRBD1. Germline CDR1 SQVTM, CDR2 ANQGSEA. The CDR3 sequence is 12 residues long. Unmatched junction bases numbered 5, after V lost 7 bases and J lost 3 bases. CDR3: CSAPGQVYEQYF. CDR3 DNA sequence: TGCAGCGCCCCGGGACAGGTCTACGAGCAGTACTTC.

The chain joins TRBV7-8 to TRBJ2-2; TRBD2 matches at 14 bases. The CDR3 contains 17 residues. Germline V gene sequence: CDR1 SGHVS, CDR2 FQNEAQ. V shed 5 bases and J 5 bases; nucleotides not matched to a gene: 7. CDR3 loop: CASSPSGLAGGTGELFF. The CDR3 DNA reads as TGTGCCAGCAGCCCTTCCGGACTAGCGGGAGGAACCGGGGAGCTGTTTTTT.

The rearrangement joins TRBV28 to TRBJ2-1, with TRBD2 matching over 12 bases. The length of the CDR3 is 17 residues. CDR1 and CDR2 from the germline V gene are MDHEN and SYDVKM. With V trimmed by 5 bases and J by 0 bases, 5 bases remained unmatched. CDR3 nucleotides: TGTGCCAGCAGTCTGACTAGCGGGAGAAGCTCCTACAATGAGCAGTTCTTC. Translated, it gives CASSLTSGRSSYNEQFF. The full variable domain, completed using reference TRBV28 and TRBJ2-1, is DVKVTQSSRYLVKRTGEKVFLECVQDMDHENMFWYRQDPGLGLRLIYFSYDVKMKEKGDIPEGYSVSREKKERFSLILESASTNQTSMYLCASSLTSGRSSYNEQFFGPGTRLTVL.

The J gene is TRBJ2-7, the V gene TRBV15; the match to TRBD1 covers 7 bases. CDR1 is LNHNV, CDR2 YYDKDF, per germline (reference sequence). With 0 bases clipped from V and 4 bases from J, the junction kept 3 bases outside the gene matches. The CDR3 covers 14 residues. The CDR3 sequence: CATSRDRQGYEQYF. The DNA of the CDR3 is TGTGCCACCAGCAGAGATAGACAGGGTTACGAGCAGTACTTC.

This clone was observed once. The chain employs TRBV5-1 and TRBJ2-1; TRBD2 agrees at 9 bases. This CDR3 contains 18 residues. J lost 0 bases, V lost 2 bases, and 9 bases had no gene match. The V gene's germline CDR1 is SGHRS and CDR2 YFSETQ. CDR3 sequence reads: CASSFSASGTSSYNEQFF. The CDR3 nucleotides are TGCGCCAGCAGCTTCTCGGCTAGCGGGACCAGCTCCTACAATGAGCAGTTCTTC. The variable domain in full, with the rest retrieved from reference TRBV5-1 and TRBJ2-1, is KAGVTQTPRYLIKTRGQQVTLSCSPISGHRSVSWYQQTPGQGLQFLFEYFSETQRNKGNFPGRFSGRQFSNSRSEMNVSTLELGDSALYLCASSFSASGTSSYNEQFFGPGTRLTVL.

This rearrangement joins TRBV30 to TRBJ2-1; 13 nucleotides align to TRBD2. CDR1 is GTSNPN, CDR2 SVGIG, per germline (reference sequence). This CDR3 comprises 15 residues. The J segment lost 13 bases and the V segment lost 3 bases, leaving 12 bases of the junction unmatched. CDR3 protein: CAWRHPGTSGAFQFF. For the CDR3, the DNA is TGTGCCTGGAGGCACCCCGGGACTAGCGGGGCCTTTCAGTTCTTC.

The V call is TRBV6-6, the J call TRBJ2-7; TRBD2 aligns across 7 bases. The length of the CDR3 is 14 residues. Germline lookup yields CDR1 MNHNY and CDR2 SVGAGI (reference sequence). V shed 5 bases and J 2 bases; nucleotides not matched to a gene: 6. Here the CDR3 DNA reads TGTGCCAGCAGTCCCACTAGCGCTACCTACGAGCAGTACTTC. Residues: CASSPTSATYEQYF.

This CDR3 reads CASTEGASQPQHF. The CDR3 DNA sequence: TGTGCCAGTACCGAGGGGGCTAGTCAGCCCCAGCATTTT. This rearrangement joins TRBV19 to TRBJ1-5, with 7 bases lining up with TRBD1. After removal of 7 bases from V and 6 bases from J, the junction contained 6 bases not matched to a gene. The CDR3 consists of 13 residues. Germline assignment: CDR1 LNHDA and CDR2 SQIVND (reference sequence).

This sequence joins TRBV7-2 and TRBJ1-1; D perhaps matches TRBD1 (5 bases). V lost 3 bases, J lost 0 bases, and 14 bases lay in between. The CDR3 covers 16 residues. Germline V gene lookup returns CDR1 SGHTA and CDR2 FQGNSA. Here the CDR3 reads CASSFRGGRLNTEAFF. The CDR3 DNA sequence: TGTGCCAGCAGCTTCCGGGGGGGGAGATTGAACACTGAAGCTTTCTTT.

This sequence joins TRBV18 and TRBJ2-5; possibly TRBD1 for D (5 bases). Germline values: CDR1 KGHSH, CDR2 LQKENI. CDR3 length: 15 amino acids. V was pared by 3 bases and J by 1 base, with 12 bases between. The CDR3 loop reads CASSPFDSTQETQYF. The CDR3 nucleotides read TGTGCCAGCTCACCTTTTGACAGCACCCAAGAGACCCAGTACTTC.

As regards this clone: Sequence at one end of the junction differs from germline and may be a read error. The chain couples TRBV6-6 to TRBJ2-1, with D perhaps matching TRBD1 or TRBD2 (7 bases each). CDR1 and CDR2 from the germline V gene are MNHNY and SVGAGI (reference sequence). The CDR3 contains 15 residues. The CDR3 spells CAGRGGEGFANEQFF. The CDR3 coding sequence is TGTGCCGGCAGGGGGGGGGAGGGCTTCGCTAATGAGCAGTTCTTC.

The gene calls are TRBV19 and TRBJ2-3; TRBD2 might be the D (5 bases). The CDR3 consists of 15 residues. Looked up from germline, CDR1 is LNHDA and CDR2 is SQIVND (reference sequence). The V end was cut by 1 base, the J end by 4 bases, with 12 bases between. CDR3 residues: CASSIVAGRADTQYF. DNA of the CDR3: TGTGCCAGTAGTATAGTCGCGGGCCGCGCAGATACGCAGTATTTT.

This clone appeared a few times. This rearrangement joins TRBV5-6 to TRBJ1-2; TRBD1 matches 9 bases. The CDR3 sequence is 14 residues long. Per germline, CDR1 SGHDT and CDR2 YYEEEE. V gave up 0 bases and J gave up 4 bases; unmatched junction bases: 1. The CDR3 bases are TGTGCCAGCAGCTTGGAGGGACAGGGCTATGGCTACACCTTC. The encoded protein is CASSLEGQGYGYTF.

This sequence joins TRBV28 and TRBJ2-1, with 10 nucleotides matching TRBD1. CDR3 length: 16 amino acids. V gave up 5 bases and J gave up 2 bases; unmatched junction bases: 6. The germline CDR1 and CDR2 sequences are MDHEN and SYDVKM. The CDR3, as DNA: TGTGCCAGCAGTACTCCGGGACAGGGGCCCTACAATGAGCAGTTCTTC. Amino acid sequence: CASSTPGQGPYNEQFF.

CDR3 in amino acids: CASSAGPGETQYF. CDR3 DNA: TGCGCCAGCAGCGCGGGCCCCGGGGAGACCCAGTACTTC. The chain employs TRBV5-1 and TRBJ2-5; perhaps TRBD2 as D (5 bases). Looked up from germline, CDR1 is SGHRS and CDR2 is YFSETQ. Trimming shortened V by 4 bases and J by 5 bases, and 12 bases separated the two germline ends. This CDR3 spans 13 amino acids.

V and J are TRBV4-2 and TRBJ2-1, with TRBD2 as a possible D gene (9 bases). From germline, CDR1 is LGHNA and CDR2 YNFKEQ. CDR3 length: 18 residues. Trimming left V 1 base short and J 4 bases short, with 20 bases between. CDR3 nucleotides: TGTGCCAGCAGCCAAGGACAGGGGCGGGGGGGGGCTTACAATGAGCAGTTCTTC. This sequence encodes CASSQGQGRGGAYNEQFF.

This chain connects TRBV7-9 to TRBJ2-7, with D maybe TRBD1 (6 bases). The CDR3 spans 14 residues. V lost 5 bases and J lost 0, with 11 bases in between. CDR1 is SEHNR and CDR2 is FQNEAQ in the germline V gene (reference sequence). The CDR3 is CASSHRDNSYEQYF. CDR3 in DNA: TGTGCCAGCAGCCACCGGGACAACTCCTACGAGCAGTACTTC.

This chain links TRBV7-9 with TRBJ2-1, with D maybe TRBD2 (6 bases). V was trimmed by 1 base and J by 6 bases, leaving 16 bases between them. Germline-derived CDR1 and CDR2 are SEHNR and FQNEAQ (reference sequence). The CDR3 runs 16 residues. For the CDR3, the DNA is TGTGCCAGCAGCTTAGTGCTGGGACTCTACACCAATGAGCAGTTCTTC. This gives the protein CASSLVLGLYTNEQFF.